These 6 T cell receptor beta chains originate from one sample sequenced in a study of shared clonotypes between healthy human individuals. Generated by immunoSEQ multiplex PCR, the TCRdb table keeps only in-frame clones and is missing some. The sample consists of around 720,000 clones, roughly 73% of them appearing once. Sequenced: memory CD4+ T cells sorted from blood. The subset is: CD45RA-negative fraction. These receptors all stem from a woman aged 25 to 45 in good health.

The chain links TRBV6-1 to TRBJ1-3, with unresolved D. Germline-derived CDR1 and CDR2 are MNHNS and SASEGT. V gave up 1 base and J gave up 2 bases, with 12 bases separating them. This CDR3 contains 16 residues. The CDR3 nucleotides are TGTGCCAGCAGTGAAGATGTATCCGGGCCTGGAAACACCATATATTTT. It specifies CASSEDVSGPGNTIYF.

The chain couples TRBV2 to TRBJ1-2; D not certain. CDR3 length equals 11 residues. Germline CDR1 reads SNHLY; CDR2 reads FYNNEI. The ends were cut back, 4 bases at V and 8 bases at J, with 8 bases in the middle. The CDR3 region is CASSVLYGYTF. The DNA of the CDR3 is TGTGCCAGCAGTGTCCTGTACGGCTACACCTTC.

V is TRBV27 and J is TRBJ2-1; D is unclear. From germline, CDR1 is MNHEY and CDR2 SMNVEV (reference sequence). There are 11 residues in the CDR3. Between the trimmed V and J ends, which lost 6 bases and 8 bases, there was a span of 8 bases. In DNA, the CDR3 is TGTGCCAGCAGAAGAAGGGATGAGCAGTTCTTC. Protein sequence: CASRRRDEQFF.

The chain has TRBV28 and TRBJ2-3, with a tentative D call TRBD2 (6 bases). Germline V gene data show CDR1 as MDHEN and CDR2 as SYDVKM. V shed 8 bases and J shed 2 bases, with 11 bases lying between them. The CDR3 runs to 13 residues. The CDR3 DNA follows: TGTGCCAGCGGGGGGACTTTCACAGATACGCAGTATTTT. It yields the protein CASGGTFTDTQYF.

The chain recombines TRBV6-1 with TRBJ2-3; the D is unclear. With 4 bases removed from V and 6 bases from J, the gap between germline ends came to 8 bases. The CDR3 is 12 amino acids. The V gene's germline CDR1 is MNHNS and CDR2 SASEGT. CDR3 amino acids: CASSALKDTQYF. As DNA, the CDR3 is TGTGCCAGCAGTGCTCTTAAGGATACGCAGTATTTT.

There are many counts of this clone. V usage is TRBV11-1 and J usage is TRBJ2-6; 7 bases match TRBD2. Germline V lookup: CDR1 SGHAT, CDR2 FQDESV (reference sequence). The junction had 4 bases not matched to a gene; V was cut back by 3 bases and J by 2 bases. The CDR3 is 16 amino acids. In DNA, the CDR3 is TGTGCCAGCAGCTTCATAGGGAGGGCTGGGGCCAACGTCCTGACTTTC. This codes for CASSFIGRAGANVLTF.